What follows is one T cell receptor beta chain and its context. Its antigen is undetermined. This sample stems from a study of radiotherapy plus CTLA-4 blockade in lung cancer. General study points: Expansion of tumor-derived TCR clones was observed in blood after radiotherapy plus ipilimumab.

The CDR3 length is 14 residues. CDR1 and CDR2 from the germline V gene are SGHAT and FQNNGV. V trimming: 5 bases; J trimming: 7 bases; junction bases outside the gene matches: 8. Libraries were prepared by immunoSEQ multiplex PCR; TCRdb keeps only in-frame clonotypes and omits some of them. The repertoire holds 130,000 or so clones, with more than 80% as singletons. The chain links TRBV11-2 to TRBJ1-2; 9 bases agree with TRBD1. The sample in question was peripheral blood, obtained from a patient treated with radiotherapy plus ipilimumab. The sequence came from a human donor with non-small cell lung cancer that progressed on radiotherapy plus ipilimumab. This chain's CDR3 is CASSVQGAISGYTF. CDR3 DNA: TGTGCCAGCAGCGTACAGGGGGCGATATCTGGCTACACCTTC.